This T cell receptor beta chain was identified in a study of blood T cells in healthy people across ages. The authors ran a second PCR of about 6 to 11 cycles using a sample-barcoded 5' primer and a J-beta primer mix. All cDNA molecules were each tagged by a template-switch adaptor with 12 random nucleotides. TCRdb independently ran MiXCR on the 5' RACE reads; one entry per CDR3 protein. The top ten clones hold 15% of a sample with around 650,000 distinct CDR3 sequences, roughly 32% of them seen once. CDR1 MGHRA and CDR2 YSYEKL come from the germline V gene. The CDR3 is made up of 18 amino acids. V gave up 1 base and J gave up 3 bases; unmatched junction bases: 13. This clonotype was seen just once.

The chain has TRBV4-1 and TRBJ2-7; 9 nucleotides align to TRBD2. The source of this sequence is a woman aged 80 or older in good health. Sequencing was performed on blood. This chain's CDR3 is CASSQGEREDAWVYEQYF. The CDR3 DNA reads TGCGCCAGCAGCCAAGGGGAGCGGGAGGACGCATGGGTCTACGAGCAGTACTTC.